The TCR beta chain under discussion was sequenced for a study of beta chain features in type 1 diabetes. Findings of the study overall: A cDNA-based sequencing approach could over-represent cells with high TCR expression.

Since all of the isolated RNA was reverse transcribed, expressed TCRB transcripts were what got sequenced. Data came from immunoSEQ multiplex PCR; TCRdb stores just in-frame clones and leaves some out. The sample holds 900,000 or so clones, roughly a sixth seen once. The CDR3 has 17 amino acids. J was trimmed by 4 bases and V by 3 bases; bases with no gene match: 12. Germline V gives CDR1 SGHTA, CDR2 FQGNSA. Remarks on this clone: Its antigen is unknown.

The rearrangement joins TRBV7-2 to TRBJ2-1; TRBD2 agrees at 7 bases. The sequenced material came from naive CD4+ T cells from blood. This TCR derives from a young woman in good health. CDR3 DNA: TGTGCCAGCAGCTTTCGGAGTGGCGGGAGCCAGTACAATGAGCAGTTCTTC. It codes for CASSFRSGGSQYNEQFF.